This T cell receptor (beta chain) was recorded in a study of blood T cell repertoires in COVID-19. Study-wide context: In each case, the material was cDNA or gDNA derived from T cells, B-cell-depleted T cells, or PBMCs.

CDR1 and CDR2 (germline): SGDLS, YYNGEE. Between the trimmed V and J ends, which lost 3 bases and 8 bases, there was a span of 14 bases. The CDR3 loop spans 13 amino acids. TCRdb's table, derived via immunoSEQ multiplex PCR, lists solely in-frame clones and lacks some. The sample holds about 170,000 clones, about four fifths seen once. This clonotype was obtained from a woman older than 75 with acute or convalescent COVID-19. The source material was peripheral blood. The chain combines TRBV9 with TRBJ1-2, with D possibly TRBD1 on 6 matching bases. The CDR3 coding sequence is TGTGCCAGCAGCGAGGGGGAGTGGGGCGGCTACACCTTC. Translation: CASSEGEWGGYTF.